Listed here is a single T cell receptor beta chain. These data belong to a study of cytomegalovirus exposure and HLA in healthy donors. The PCR had 60 Vbeta and 13 Jbeta primers. Libraries were prepared by immunoSEQ multiplex PCR; TCRdb keeps only in-frame clonotypes and omits some of them. The sample consists of more than 50,000 clones, over 75% of them appearing once. The sequence came from a female donor in good health and CMV-seronegative. Material: PBMCs.

CDR3 protein: CASSSMTGRYTEAFF. CDR3 DNA sequence: TGTGCCAGTAGTTCTATGACAGGGAGATACACTGAAGCTTTCTTT. The rearrangement links TRBV19 to TRBJ1-1; 7 nucleotides agree with TRBD1. This CDR3 is 15 amino acids long. The germline V gene encodes CDR1 LNHDA and CDR2 SQIVND (reference sequence). V gave up 5 bases and J gave up 3 bases; unmatched junction bases: 9. The whole variable domain, remainder taken from reference TRBV19 and TRBJ1-1, is DGGITQSPKYLFRKEGQNVTLSCEQNLNHDAMYWYRQDPGQGLRLIYYSQIVNDFQKGDIAEGYSVSREKKESFPLTVTSAQKNPTAFYLCASSSMTGRYTEAFFGQGTRLTVV.